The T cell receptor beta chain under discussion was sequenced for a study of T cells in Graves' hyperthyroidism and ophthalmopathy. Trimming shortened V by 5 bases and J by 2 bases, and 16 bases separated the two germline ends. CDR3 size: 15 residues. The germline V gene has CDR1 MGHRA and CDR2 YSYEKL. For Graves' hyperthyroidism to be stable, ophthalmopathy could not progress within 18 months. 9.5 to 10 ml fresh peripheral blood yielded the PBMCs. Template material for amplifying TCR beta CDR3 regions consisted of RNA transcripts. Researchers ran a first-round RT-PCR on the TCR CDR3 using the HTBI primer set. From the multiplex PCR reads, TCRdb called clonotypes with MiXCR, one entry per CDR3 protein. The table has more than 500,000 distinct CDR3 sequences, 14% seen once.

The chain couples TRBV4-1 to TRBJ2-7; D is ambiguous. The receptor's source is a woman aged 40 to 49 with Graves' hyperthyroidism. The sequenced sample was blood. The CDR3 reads CASSGRVEGPYEQYF. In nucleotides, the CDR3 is TGCGCCAGCAGCGGACGGGTCGAAGGACCCTACGAGCAGTACTTC.